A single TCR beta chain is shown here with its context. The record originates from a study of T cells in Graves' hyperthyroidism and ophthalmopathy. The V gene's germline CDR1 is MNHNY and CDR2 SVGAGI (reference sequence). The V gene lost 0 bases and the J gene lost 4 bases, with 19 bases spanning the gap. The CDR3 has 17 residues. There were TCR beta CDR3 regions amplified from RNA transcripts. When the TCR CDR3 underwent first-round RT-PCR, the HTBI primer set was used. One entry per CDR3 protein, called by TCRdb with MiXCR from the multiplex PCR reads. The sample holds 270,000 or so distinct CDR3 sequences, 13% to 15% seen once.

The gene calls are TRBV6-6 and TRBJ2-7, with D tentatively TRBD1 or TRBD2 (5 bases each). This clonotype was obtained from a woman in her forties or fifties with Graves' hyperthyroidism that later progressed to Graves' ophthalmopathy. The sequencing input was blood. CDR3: CASSYSTGLAESYEQYF. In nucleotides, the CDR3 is TGTGCCAGCAGTTACTCGACGGGGCTAGCCGAGAGTTACGAGCAGTACTTC.